The 11 T cell receptor beta chains below all came from one sample that was sequenced in a study of lymphopenia after photon versus proton radiotherapy. Here immunoSEQ multiplex PCR was the method, and the copy in TCRdb shows in-frame clones only, minus some. The sample lists 160,000 or so clones, approximately 90% occurring once. The sample in question was peripheral blood, obtained from a patient treated with photon-based radiotherapy. The receptors shown here come from a man between 50 and 59 years old with gastric cancer.

The chain joins TRBV10-1 to TRBJ1-3; 7 nucleotides align to TRBD1. Per the germline V gene, CDR1 is WNHNN and CDR2 is SYGVQD (reference sequence). The J segment lost 0 bases and the V segment lost 5 bases, leaving 1 base of the junction unmatched. The CDR3 extends over 14 amino acids. The CDR3 sequence: CASSRDSSGNTIYF. The CDR3 DNA reads as TGCGCCAGCAGTCGGGACAGCTCTGGAAACACCATATATTTT.

V gene TRBV30 combines with J gene TRBJ1-1; TRBD1 matches 11 bases. The length of the CDR3 is 13 residues. The J segment lost 7 bases and the V segment lost 4 bases, leaving 5 bases of the junction unmatched. Germline CDR1 GTSNPN, CDR2 SVGIG (reference sequence). The CDR3 here is CAWIGQGAVEAFF. The CDR3 coding sequence is TGTGCCTGGATTGGACAGGGGGCTGTTGAAGCTTTCTTT.

This clone has more than one count but fewer than ten. The gene calls are TRBV5-1 and TRBJ1-2; 9 bases are a match to TRBD1. CDR3 length: 15 residues. V trimming: 4 bases; J trimming: 4 bases; junction bases outside the gene matches: 8. Germline V CDR1 and CDR2: SGHRS, YFSETQ. CDR3 coding DNA: TGCGCCAGCAGCCGGGAGGGACAGGGAGTCTATGGCTACACCTTC. This translates into CASSREGQGVYGYTF.

This chain connects TRBV7-8 to TRBJ1-5, with D unclear. The CDR3 runs 14 residues. Trimming left V 4 bases short and J 1 base short, with 8 bases between. Per the germline V gene, CDR1 is SGHVS and CDR2 is FQNEAQ. The chain's CDR3 is CASSSPRSNQPQHF. The CDR3 DNA follows: TGTGCCAGCAGCTCCCCACGCAGCAATCAGCCCCAGCATTTT.

V gene TRBV18 combines with J gene TRBJ2-7; 15 nucleotides agree with TRBD2. The length of the CDR3 is 21 residues. CDR1 is KGHSH and CDR2 is LQKENI in the germline V gene. V shed 3 bases, J shed 4 bases, and the junction held 19 bases outside the gene matches. DNA for the CDR3: TGTGCCAGCTCACCCCTCCCGACCGGGACTAGCGGGAGGTCTTCTCTTTACGAGCAGTACTTC. Its protein is CASSPLPTGTSGRSSLYEQYF.

The sample holds a few counts of this clone. This chain connects TRBV2 to TRBJ1-6; possibly TRBD1 for D (6 bases). The CDR3 length is 13 residues. Trimming removed 6 bases from V and 10 bases from J, with 13 bases in between. Looked up from germline, CDR1 is SNHLY and CDR2 is FYNNEI. CDR3 residues: CASSVDRTSPLHF. CDR3 sequence (DNA): TGTGCCAGCAGCGTGGACAGAACATCACCCCTCCACTTT.

The chain has TRBV5-6 and TRBJ1-2; D gene ambiguous. CDR1 and CDR2 (germline): SGHDT, YYEEEE. The CDR3 spans 14 residues. V lost 0 bases, J lost 5 bases, and 11 bases lay in between. CDR3 amino acids: CASSLEGAIYGYTF. As DNA, the CDR3 is TGTGCCAGCAGCTTGGAAGGCGCAATTTATGGCTACACCTTC.

V usage is TRBV10-1 and J usage is TRBJ2-2; 8 bases are a match to TRBD1. V dropped 8 bases and J dropped 0; count of bases not matched to a gene: 2. CDR3 length: 14 residues. Germline V gene data show CDR1 as WNHNN and CDR2 as SYGVQD (reference sequence). The CDR3 region is CASRTGPNTGELFF. CDR3 nucleotides: TGCGCCAGCCGGACAGGGCCGAACACCGGGGAGCTGTTTTTT.

This chain connects TRBV9 to TRBJ2-5; weak D call: TRBD1 (6 bases). CDR1 and CDR2 (germline): SGDLS, YYNGEE. The V end was cut by 3 bases, the J end by 1 base, with 13 bases between. This CDR3 region has 15 residues. The CDR3 reads CASSAWQGTQETQYF. The CDR3 coding sequence is TGTGCCAGCAGCGCATGGCAGGGGACCCAAGAGACCCAGTACTTC. The whole variable domain, filled in from reference TRBV9 and TRBJ2-5, reads DSGVTQTPKHLITATGQRVTLRCSPRSGDLSVYWYQQSLDQGLQFLIQYYNGEERAKGNILERFSAQQFPDLHSELNLSSLELGDSALYFCASSAWQGTQETQYFGPGTRLLVL.

This chain links TRBV27 with TRBJ2-7; 8 positions match TRBD2. The J segment lost 0 bases and the V segment lost 6 bases, leaving 4 bases of the junction unmatched. Germline loops: CDR1 MNHEY, CDR2 SMNVEV (reference sequence). The CDR3 runs 14 residues. CDR3 sequence (DNA): TGTGCCAGCAGGAGCGGGAGCCTCTCCTACGAGCAGTACTTC. Its translation: CASRSGSLSYEQYF.

V and J are TRBV28 and TRBJ2-2; D gene unclear. CDR1 MDHEN and CDR2 SYDVKM come from the germline V gene. This CDR3 spans 15 amino acids. Trimming stripped 2 bases from V and 0 bases from J, with 7 bases between. The CDR3 bases are TGTGCCAGCAGTTTACCAATCGCGAACACCGGGGAGCTGTTTTTT. Translating gives CASSLPIANTGELFF.